Detailed here is one TCR beta chain. The antigen is unknown. Here immunoSEQ multiplex PCR was the method, and the copy in TCRdb shows in-frame clones only, minus some. The table lists around 97,000 clones, around 80% of them singletons. CDR3 length equals 13 residues. Trimming pared 2 bases from V and 1 base from J, leaving 2 bases between. Germline V gene sequence: CDR1 SGHTA, CDR2 FQGNSA. This specimen belongs to a study of OX40 agonist ivuxolimab in advanced cancers. Study summary: A partial response was reached by three patients: one with hepatocellular carcinoma and two with cutaneous melanoma.

Notes on the study in general: At 0.1 to 3.0 mg/kg, clonal expansion of CD4+ and CD8+ blood T cells had occurred by week 6.

This chain uses TRBV7-2 with TRBJ2-2; D remains ambiguous. The receptor was isolated from an adult with an advanced solid tumor such as melanoma, head and neck, liver or kidney cancer. The material was CD4+ or CD8+ T cells sorted from blood, obtained in a trial of the OX40 agonist ivuxolimab. Written as DNA, the CDR3 is TGTGCCAGCAGCTTACGGAACACCGGGGAGCTGTTTTTT. Its protein is CASSLRNTGELFF.